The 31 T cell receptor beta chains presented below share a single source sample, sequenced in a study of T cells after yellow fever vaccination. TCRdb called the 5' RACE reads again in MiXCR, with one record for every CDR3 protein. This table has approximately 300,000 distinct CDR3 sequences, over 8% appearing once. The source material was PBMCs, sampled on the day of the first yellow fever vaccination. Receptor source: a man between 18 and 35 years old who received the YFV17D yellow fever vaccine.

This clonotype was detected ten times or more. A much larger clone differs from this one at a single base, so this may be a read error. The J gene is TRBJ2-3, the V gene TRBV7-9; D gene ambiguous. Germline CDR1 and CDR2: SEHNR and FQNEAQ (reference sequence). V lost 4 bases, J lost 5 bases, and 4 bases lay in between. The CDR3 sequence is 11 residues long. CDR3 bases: TGTGCCAGCAGCTCCATAGATACGCAGTATTTT. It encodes CASSSIDTQYF.

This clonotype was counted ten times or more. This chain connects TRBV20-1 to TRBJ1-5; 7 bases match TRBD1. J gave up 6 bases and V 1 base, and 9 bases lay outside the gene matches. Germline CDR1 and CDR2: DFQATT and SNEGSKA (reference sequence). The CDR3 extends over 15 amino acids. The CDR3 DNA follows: TGCAGTGCTAGAGTAGGGGGCGCGTCGGGTCAGCCCCAGCATTTT. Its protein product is CSARVGGASGQPQHF.

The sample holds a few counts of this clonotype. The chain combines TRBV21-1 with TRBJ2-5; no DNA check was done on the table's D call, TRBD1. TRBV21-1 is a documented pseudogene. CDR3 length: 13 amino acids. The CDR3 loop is CASSKDRPETQYF. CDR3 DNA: TGTGCCAGCAGCAAAGACAGGCCGGAGACCCAGTACTTC.

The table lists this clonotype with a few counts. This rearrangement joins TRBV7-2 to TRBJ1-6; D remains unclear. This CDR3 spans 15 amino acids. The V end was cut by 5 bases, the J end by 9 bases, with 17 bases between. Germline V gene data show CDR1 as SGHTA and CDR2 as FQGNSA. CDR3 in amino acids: CASSPLRGGSSPLHF. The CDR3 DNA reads TGTGCCAGCAGCCCGCTCCGTGGTGGGAGTTCACCCCTCCACTTT.

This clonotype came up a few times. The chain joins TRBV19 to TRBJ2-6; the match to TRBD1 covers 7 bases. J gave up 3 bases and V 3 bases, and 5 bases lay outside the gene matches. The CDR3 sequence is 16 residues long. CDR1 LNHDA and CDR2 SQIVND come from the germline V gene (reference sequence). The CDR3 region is CASSITGALGANVLTF. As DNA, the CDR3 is TGTGCCAGTAGTATTACAGGGGCGCTTGGGGCCAACGTCCTGACTTTC.

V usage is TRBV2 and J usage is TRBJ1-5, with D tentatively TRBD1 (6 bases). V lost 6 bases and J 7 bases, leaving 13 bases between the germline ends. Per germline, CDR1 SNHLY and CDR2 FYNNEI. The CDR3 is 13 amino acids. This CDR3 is CASRTGGLQPQHF. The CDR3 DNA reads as TGTGCCAGCAGGACAGGAGGTCTACAGCCCCAGCATTTT.

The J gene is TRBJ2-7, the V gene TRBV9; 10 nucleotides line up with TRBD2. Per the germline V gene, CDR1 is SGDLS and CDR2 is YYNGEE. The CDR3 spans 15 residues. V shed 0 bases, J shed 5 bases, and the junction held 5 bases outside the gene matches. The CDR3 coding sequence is TGTGCCAGCAGCGTAGAGGGACTAGCGACCGACGAGCAGTACTTC. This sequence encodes CASSVEGLATDEQYF.

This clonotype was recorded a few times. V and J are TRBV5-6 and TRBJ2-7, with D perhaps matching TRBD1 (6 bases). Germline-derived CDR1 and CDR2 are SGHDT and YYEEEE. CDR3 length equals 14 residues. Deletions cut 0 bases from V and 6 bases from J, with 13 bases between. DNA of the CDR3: TGTGCCAGCAGCTTGGAAAAACAGGGTTCCGAGCAGTACGTC. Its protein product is CASSLEKQGSEQYV.

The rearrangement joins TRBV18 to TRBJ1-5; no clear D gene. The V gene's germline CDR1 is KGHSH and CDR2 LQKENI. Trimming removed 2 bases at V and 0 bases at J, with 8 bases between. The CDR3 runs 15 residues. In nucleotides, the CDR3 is TGTGCCAGCTCACCAAGGGAGGGTAGCAATCAGCCCCAGCATTTT. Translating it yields CASSPREGSNQPQHF.

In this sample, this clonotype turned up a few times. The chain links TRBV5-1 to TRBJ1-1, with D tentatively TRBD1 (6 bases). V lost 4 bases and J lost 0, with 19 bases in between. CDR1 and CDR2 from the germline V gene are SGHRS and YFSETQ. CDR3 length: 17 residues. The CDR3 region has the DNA TGCGCCAGCAGCCTAGGACAGACAGCATTCATGAACACTGAAGCTTTCTTT. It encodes CASSLGQTAFMNTEAFF.

As DNA, the CDR3 is TGCGCCAGCAGCCAAATGGGGCACCCCGGAGATACGCAGTATTTT. It yields the protein CASSQMGHPGDTQYF. This chain connects TRBV5-1 to TRBJ2-3; D is perhaps TRBD1 (5 bases). From germline, CDR1 is SGHRS and CDR2 YFSETQ. V was trimmed by 4 bases and J by 5 bases, leaving 17 bases between them. This CDR3 region has 15 residues.

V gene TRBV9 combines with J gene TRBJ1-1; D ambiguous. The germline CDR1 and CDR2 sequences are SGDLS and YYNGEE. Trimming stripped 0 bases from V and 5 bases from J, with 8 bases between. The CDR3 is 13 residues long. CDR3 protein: CASSVGVRTEAFF. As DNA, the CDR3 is TGTGCCAGCAGCGTAGGGGTAAGGACTGAAGCTTTCTTT.

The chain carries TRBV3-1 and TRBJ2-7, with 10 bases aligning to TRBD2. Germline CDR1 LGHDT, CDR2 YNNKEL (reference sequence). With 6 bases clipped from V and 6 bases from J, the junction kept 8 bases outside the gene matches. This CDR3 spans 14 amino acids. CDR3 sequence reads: CASSPGLAVSEQYV. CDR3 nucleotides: TGTGCCAGCAGTCCCGGACTAGCGGTTTCCGAGCAGTACGTC.

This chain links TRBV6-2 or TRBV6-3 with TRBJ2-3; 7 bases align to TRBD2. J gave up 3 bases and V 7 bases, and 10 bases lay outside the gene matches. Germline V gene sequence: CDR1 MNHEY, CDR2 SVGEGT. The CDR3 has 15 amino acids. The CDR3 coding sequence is TGTGCCAGCACCGCTGGGGAGGGGAGTACAGATACGCAGTATTTT. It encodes CASTAGEGSTDTQYF.

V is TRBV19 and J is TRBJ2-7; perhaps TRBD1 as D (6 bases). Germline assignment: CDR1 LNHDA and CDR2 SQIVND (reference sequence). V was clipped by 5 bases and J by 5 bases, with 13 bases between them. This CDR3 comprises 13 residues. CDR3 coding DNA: TGTGCCAGTAGTGCCAGGGGCCAGAACGAGCAGTACTTC. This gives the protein CASSARGQNEQYF.

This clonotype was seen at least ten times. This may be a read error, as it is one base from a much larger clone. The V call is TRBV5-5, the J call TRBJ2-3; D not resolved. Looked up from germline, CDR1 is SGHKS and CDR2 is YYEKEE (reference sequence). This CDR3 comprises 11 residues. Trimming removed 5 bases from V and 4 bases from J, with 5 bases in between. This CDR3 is CASSLPDTQYF. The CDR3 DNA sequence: TGTGCCAGCAGTTTGCCAGATACGCAGTATTTT.

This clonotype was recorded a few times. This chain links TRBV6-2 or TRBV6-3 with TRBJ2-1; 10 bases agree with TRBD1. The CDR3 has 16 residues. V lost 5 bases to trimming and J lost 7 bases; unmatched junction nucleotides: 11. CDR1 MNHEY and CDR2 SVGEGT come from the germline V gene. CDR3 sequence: CASSRLGQGILNEQFF. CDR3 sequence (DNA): TGTGCCAGCAGTCGCCTGGGACAGGGGATTCTGAATGAGCAGTTCTTC.

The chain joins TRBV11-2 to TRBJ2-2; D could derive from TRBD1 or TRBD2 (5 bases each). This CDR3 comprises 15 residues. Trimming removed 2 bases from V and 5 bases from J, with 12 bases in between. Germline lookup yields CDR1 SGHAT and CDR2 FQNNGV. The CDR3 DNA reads TGTGCCAGCAGCTTAAATCACGGGGCAACCGGGGAGCTGTTTTTT. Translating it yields CASSLNHGATGELFF.

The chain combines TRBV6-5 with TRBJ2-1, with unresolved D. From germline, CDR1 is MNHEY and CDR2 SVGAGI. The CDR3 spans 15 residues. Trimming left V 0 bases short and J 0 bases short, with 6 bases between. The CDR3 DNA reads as TGTGCCAGCAGTTACTCCATCAGCTCCTACAATGAGCAGTTCTTC. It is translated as CASSYSISSYNEQFF.

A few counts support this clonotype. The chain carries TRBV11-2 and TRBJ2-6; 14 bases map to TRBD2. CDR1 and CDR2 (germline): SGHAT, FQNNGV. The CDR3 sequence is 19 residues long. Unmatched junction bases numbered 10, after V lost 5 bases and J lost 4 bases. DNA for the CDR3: TGTGCCAGCAGCCCCAGACTAGCGGGGGGGCCTGGAGGGGCCAACGTCCTGACTTTC. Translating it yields CASSPRLAGGPGGANVLTF.

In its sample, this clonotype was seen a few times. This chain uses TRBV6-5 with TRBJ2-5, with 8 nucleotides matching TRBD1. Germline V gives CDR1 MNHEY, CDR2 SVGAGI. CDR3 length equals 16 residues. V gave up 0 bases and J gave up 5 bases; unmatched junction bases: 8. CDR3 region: CASSYSIGQGSETQYF. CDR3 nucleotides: TGTGCCAGCAGTTACTCGATCGGACAGGGAAGCGAGACCCAGTACTTC.

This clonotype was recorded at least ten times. The CDR3 nucleotides are TGTGCCAGCAGCCAAGGGAGTGGATGGGTTAGAGACACTGAAGCTTTCTTT. Its protein product is CASSQGSGWVRDTEAFF. V gene TRBV4-2 combines with J gene TRBJ1-1; D uncertain. The germline V gene encodes CDR1 LGHNA and CDR2 YNFKEQ. V lost 1 base and J 3 bases, leaving 18 bases between the germline ends. The CDR3 is 17 amino acids.

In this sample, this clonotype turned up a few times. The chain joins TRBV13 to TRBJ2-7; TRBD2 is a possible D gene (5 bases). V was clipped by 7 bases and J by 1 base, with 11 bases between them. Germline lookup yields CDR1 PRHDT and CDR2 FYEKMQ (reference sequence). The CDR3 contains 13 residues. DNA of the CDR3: TGTGCCAGCACGGGGAGTTCATCCTACGAGCAGTACTTC. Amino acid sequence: CASTGSSSYEQYF.

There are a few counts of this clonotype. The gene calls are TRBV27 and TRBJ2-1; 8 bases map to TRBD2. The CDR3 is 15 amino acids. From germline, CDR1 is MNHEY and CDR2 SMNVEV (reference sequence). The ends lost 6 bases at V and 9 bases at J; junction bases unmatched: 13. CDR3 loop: CASSPIWGGGIEQFF. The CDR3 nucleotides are TGTGCCAGCAGCCCAATTTGGGGCGGGGGGATTGAGCAGTTCTTC.

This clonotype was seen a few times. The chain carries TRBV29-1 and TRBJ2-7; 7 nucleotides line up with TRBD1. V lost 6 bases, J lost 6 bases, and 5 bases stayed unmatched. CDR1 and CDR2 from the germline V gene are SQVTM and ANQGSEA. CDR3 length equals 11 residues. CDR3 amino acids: CSVRDRAEQYF. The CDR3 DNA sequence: TGCAGCGTCCGAGACAGGGCCGAGCAGTACTTC.

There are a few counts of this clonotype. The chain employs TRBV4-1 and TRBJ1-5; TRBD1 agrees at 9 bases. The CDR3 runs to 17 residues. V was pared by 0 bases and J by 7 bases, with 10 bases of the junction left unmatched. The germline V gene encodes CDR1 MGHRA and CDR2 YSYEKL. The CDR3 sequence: CASSQDLTGGFRQPQHF. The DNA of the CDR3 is TGCGCCAGCAGCCAAGATTTAACAGGGGGCTTCAGGCAGCCCCAGCATTTT.

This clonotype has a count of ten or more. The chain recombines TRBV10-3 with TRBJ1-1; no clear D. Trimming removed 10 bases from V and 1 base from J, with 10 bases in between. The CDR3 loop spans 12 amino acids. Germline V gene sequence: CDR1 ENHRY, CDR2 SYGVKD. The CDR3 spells CATKDQNTEAFF. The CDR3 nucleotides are TGTGCCACAAAAGACCAGAACACTGAAGCTTTCTTT.

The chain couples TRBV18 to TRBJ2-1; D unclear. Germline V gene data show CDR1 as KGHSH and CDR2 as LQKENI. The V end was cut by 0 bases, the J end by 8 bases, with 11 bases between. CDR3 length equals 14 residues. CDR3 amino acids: CASSPPVVRDEQFF. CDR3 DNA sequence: TGTGCCAGCTCACCACCGGTCGTCAGAGATGAGCAGTTCTTC.

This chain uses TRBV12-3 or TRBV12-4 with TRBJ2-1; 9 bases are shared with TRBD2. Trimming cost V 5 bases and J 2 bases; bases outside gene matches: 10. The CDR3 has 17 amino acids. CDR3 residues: CASSPVRGGGAYNEQFF. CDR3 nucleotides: TGTGCCAGCAGTCCTGTGCGGGGCGGGGGGGCCTACAATGAGCAGTTCTTC.

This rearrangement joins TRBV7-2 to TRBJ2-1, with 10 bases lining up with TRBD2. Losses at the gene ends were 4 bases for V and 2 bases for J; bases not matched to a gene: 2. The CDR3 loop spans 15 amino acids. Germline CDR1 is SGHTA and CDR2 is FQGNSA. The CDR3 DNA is TGTGCCAGCAGCTGGACTAGCGGCGCCTACAATGAGCAGTTCTTC. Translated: CASSWTSGAYNEQFF.

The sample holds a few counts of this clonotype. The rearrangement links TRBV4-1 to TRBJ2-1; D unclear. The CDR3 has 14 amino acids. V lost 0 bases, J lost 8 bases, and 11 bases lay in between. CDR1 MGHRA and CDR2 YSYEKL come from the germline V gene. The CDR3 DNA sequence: TGCGCCAGCAGCCAAGATGATAGGAGCGATGAGCAGTTCTTC. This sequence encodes CASSQDDRSDEQFF.